The 25 T cell receptor beta chains below all came from one sample that was sequenced in a study of identical twins. TCRdb recomputed calls from the 5' RACE reads with MiXCR, one row per CDR3 protein. In the table there are roughly 750,000 distinct CDR3 sequences, approximately 22% of which are singletons. These data also formed part of another study, on T cells expressing NK-cell markers.

Source material: PBMCs. The receptors here all came from a young woman in good health.

This sequence joins TRBV30 and TRBJ1-1; D remains unclear. The germline V gene has CDR1 GTSNPN and CDR2 SVGIG (reference sequence). V gave up 5 bases and J gave up 5 bases, with 15 bases separating them. The CDR3 spans 13 residues. The CDR3 nucleotides read TGTGCCTGGTGTTTGCGGGAGAATACTGAAGCTTTCTTT. Protein product: CAWCLRENTEAFF.

This chain links TRBV30 with TRBJ2-7, with 7 nucleotides matching TRBD1. There are 13 residues in the CDR3. V shed 4 bases and J 5 bases; nucleotides not matched to a gene: 8. Per the germline V gene, CDR1 is GTSNPN and CDR2 is SVGIG (reference sequence). The CDR3 is CAWNRGGWNEQYF. CDR3 bases: TGTGCCTGGAACAGAGGGGGCTGGAACGAGCAGTACTTC.

The CDR3 DNA reads as TGTGCCAGCAGCTTATGGACCCCTTACGAGCAGTACTTC. The encoded protein is CASSLWTPYEQYF. The rearrangement uses TRBV7-2 and TRBJ2-7; D remains unclear. Germline V gene lookup returns CDR1 SGHTA and CDR2 FQGNSA. This CDR3 is 13 amino acids long. V was shortened by 2 bases and J by 4 bases, with 9 bases between the two germline ends.

This chain links TRBV6-1 with TRBJ2-3, with TRBD2 matching 9 bases. This CDR3 has 15 amino acids. V dropped 6 bases and J dropped 3; count of bases not matched to a gene: 7. CDR1 MNHNS and CDR2 SASEGT come from the germline V gene. The CDR3 nucleotides are TGTGCCAGCAGCAAAGCGGGAGGCCTTACAGATACGCAGTATTTT. Residues: CASSKAGGLTDTQYF.

The chain is built from TRBV12-3 or TRBV12-4 and TRBJ2-2, with 7 bases that match TRBD1. CDR3 length: 16 residues. V gave up 0 bases and J gave up 4 bases; unmatched junction bases: 5. The CDR3 loop is CASSLAGQLATGELFF. CDR3 coding DNA: TGTGCCAGCAGTTTAGCGGGACAGTTAGCCACCGGGGAGCTGTTTTTT.

This clonotype has more than one count but fewer than ten. The chain recombines TRBV5-6 with TRBJ1-6, with unresolved D. Germline-derived CDR1 and CDR2 are SGHDT and YYEEEE. CDR3 length: 15 amino acids. With 0 bases removed from V and 7 bases from J, the gap between germline ends came to 11 bases. The CDR3 coding sequence is TGTGCCAGCAGCTTGGTGGGTTCGGGCAATTCACCCCTCCACTTT. Amino acid sequence: CASSLVGSGNSPLHF.

CDR3 in amino acids: CASSLVTGTGNTGELFF. Written as DNA, the CDR3 is TGTGCCAGCAGCTTAGTTACCGGGACAGGGAACACCGGGGAGCTGTTTTTT. This chain connects TRBV7-6 to TRBJ2-2, with 8 positions matching TRBD1. The V and J ends lost 1 base and 1 base, in that order; junction bases with no gene match: 5. CDR3 length equals 17 residues. Looked up from germline, CDR1 is SGHVS and CDR2 is FNYEAQ.

The sample holds a few counts of this clonotype. The chain links TRBV24-1 to TRBJ2-1; 7 positions agree with TRBD2. CDR1 and CDR2 (germline): KGHDR, SFDVKD. J lost 8 bases, V lost 5 bases, and 8 bases had no gene match. The CDR3 is made up of 14 amino acids. The CDR3 is CATSGGGVGDEQFF. DNA for the CDR3: TGTGCCACCAGTGGGGGGGGGGTCGGGGATGAGCAGTTCTTC.

The CDR3 DNA reads as TGTGCCAGCTCACCACAGGGGGCGCGTGTCTACGAGCAGTACTTC. Protein sequence: CASSPQGARVYEQYF. The chain links TRBV18 to TRBJ2-7, with 7 bases fitting TRBD1. Germline CDR1 reads KGHSH; CDR2 reads LQKENI. The ends lost 1 base at V and 3 bases at J; junction bases unmatched: 6. There are 15 residues in the CDR3.

The gene calls are TRBV12-3 or TRBV12-4 and TRBJ1-1, with D maybe TRBD1 (5 bases). The CDR3 is 13 residues long. With 7 bases removed from V and 1 base from J, the gap between germline ends came to 10 bases. In nucleotides, the CDR3 is TGTGCCAGCATCCGGACACCGAACACTGAAGCTTTCTTT. Residues: CASIRTPNTEAFF.

This clonotype was found a few times. This chain uses TRBV20-1 with TRBJ2-7; 9 bases fit TRBD1. Germline trimming cut 3 bases from V and 2 bases from J; bases unmatched to any gene: 5. Germline V gives CDR1 DFQATT, CDR2 SNEGSKA (reference sequence). The CDR3 is 14 amino acids. The CDR3 DNA is TGCAGTGCTAGGAAAGGACAGGGGCCCTACGAGCAGTACTTC. Protein sequence: CSARKGQGPYEQYF.

This clonotype was counted a few times. V usage is TRBV20-1 and J usage is TRBJ2-5; D may be TRBD1 or TRBD2 (5 bases each). V lost 2 bases to trimming and J lost 5 bases, with 18 bases between them. The V gene's germline CDR1 is DFQATT and CDR2 SNEGSKA (reference sequence). This CDR3 comprises 15 residues. The CDR3 DNA is TGCAGTGCTAGACCCACTGGGACGCAAGTCGAGACCCAGTACTTC. Its protein product is CSARPTGTQVETQYF.

The rearrangement uses TRBV7-9 and TRBJ2-1; the D is unclear. V lost 4 bases and J 12 bases, leaving 13 bases between the germline ends. The CDR3 is made up of 12 amino acids. Germline loops: CDR1 SEHNR, CDR2 FQNEAQ (reference sequence). Written as DNA, the CDR3 is TGTGCCAGCAGCTCCGAGGTGATCTGGCAGTTCTTC. This encodes CASSSEVIWQFF.

J is TRBJ2-7 and V is TRBV20-1, with D possibly matching TRBD2 (5 bases). Trimming left V 5 bases short and J 3 bases short, with 20 bases between. CDR1 is DFQATT, CDR2 SNEGSKA, per germline (reference sequence). The CDR3 covers 15 residues. DNA of the CDR3: TGCAGTGCTGAGGCCGCGGGCGAGCTAGTCTACGAGCAGTACTTC. Translating gives CSAEAAGELVYEQYF.

Points on this clonotype: This may arise from a read error, as a much more abundant clone is one base away. This chain uses TRBV7-2 with TRBJ1-6; D gene ambiguous. Germline V gene data show CDR1 as SGHTA and CDR2 as FQGNSA. V gave up 6 bases and J gave up 5 bases, with 11 bases separating them. This CDR3 spans 14 amino acids. CDR3 residues: CASREGRHNSPLHF. The CDR3, as DNA: TGTGCCAGCAGGGAGGGCCGGCATAATTCACCCCTCCACTTT.

The V call is TRBV5-4, the J call TRBJ2-5; 7 nucleotides line up with TRBD1. The CDR3 is 14 amino acids. Germline lookup yields CDR1 SGHNT and CDR2 YYREEE (reference sequence). Trimming removed 4 bases from V and 1 base from J; junction bases left unmatched: 4. CDR3 sequence reads: CASSGGQLQETQYF. The CDR3 bases are TGTGCCAGCAGCGGGGGACAGCTCCAAGAGACCCAGTACTTC.

The rearrangement links TRBV12-3 or TRBV12-4 to TRBJ1-1; perhaps TRBD1 as D (6 bases). Trimming took off 6 bases at V and 11 bases at J, with 13 bases between the two ends. CDR3 length equals 11 residues. The CDR3 DNA is TGTGCCAGCAGCCGAGGGGGGCTGGCTTTCTTT. Its translation: CASSRGGLAFF.

This clonotype was recorded a few times. The CDR3 DNA reads TGTGCCAGCAGTTTAAGGTCGAGTATTCGCACGAATGAGCAGTTCTTC. Residues: CASSLRSSIRTNEQFF. V usage is TRBV12-3 or TRBV12-4 and J usage is TRBJ2-1; no reliable D call. V gave up 2 bases and J gave up 7 bases, with 18 bases separating them. This CDR3 comprises 16 residues.

J is TRBJ2-6 and V is TRBV5-1; possible D gene TRBD2, 5 bases. Germline CDR1 and CDR2: SGHRS and YFSETQ. The CDR3 spans 12 residues. Trimming removed 3 bases at V and 10 bases at J, with 8 bases between. CDR3 DNA: TGCGCCAGCAGCTCGGAGGAGAACGTCCTGACTTTC. This sequence encodes CASSSEENVLTF.

This rearrangement joins TRBV10-1 to TRBJ2-1, with TRBD2 identical over 9 bases. The germline CDR1 and CDR2 sequences are WNHNN and SYGVQD (reference sequence). Trimming cost V 4 bases and J 0 bases; bases outside gene matches: 7. The CDR3 contains 17 residues. As DNA, the CDR3 is TGCGCCAGCAGTGGGGGACTAGCTCCAAGCTCCTACAATGAGCAGTTCTTC. It translates to CASSGGLAPSSYNEQFF.

The rearrangement uses TRBV5-6 and TRBJ2-7; D perhaps matches TRBD2 (5 bases). With 2 bases removed from V and 5 bases from J, the gap between germline ends came to 20 bases. This CDR3 has 16 amino acids. CDR1 is SGHDT, CDR2 YYEEEE, per germline. CDR3: CASSFALAGEVHEQYF. As DNA, the CDR3 is TGTGCCAGCAGCTTCGCCCTCGCGGGTGAAGTCCACGAGCAGTACTTC.

The rearrangement joins TRBV12-3 or TRBV12-4 to TRBJ2-1; D not certain. CDR3 size: 14 residues. V lost 8 bases and J lost 1, with 12 bases in between. The DNA for the CDR3 is TGTGCCAGCGGGGTTAGCTTGTCCTACAATGAGCAGTTCTTC. Its translation is CASGVSLSYNEQFF.

This clonotype was observed a few times. This rearrangement joins TRBV15 to TRBJ2-1; D is unclear. V dropped 8 bases and J dropped 5 bases, with 13 bases sitting between them. In germline, CDR1 is LNHNV, CDR2 YYDKDF (reference sequence). The CDR3 has 13 residues. The CDR3 nucleotides read TGTGCCACCGGCCTTTGGTGGGACAATGAGCAGTTCTTC. Amino acids: CATGLWWDNEQFF.

The rearrangement uses TRBV7-2 and TRBJ2-2, with D possibly matching TRBD2 (5 bases). The germline V gene encodes CDR1 SGHTA and CDR2 FQGNSA. Trimming cost V 5 bases and J 2 bases, with 15 bases left between them. This CDR3 region has 16 residues. This chain's CDR3 is CASSLWTPPNTGELFF. The CDR3 DNA reads as TGTGCCAGCAGCCTATGGACTCCTCCAAACACCGGGGAGCTGTTTTTT.

This clonotype has ten or more counts. The rearrangement uses TRBV5-1 and TRBJ2-2; perhaps TRBD2 as D (5 bases). This CDR3 has 14 amino acids. The V gene lost 5 bases and the J gene lost 0 bases, with 8 bases spanning the gap. From germline, CDR1 is SGHRS and CDR2 YFSETQ. The CDR3 DNA follows: TGCGCCAGCAGGAGGGTCTCGAACACCGGGGAGCTGTTTTTT. Its protein is CASRRVSNTGELFF. Complete variable domain (other parts from reference TRBV5-1 and TRBJ2-2): KAGVTQTPRYLIKTRGQQVTLSCSPISGHRSVSWYQQTPGQGLQFLFEYFSETQRNKGNFPGRFSGRQFSNSRSEMNVSTLELGDSALYLCASRRVSNTGELFFGEGSRLTVL.